This T cell receptor beta chain was sequenced in a study of vaccination and CD4 T cells after COVID-19. Study at large: Cultures designated as controls were supplied with a CEFX pool, an HIV-1 Nef pool, or no peptide. Regarding the study as a whole: In convalescent patients, a median about 88% of post-vaccine SARS-CoV-2-reactive clones appeared only after vaccination.

As regards this clonotype: Antigen unknown.

This sample's treatment: 10-day PBMC culture with coronavirus spike peptide pools or control peptides (ViraFEST assay). With the Oncomine TCR Beta short-read assay, DNA from cultured CD4+ T cells was sequenced. MiXCR, applied by TCRdb to the PCR reads, yields one record per CDR3 protein. This sample has roughly 10,000 distinct CDR3 sequences, with 29% found just once. Germline lookup yields CDR1 KGHSH and CDR2 LQKENI. This CDR3 has 15 residues. V lost 3 bases and J 0 bases, leaving 12 bases between the germline ends. The TCR was taken from a human donor with COVID-19. What was sequenced was cultured CD4+ T cells from blood. The chain joins TRBV18 to TRBJ2-7, with D perhaps TRBD2 (6 bases). The CDR3 bases are TGTGCCAGCTCACCGTGGGACGGGGGCTCCTACGAGCAGTACTTC. The encoded protein is CASSPWDGGSYEQYF.